This T cell receptor (beta chain) was captured by sequencing in a study of T cell responses to AZD1222 COVID-19 vaccine. Trimming removed 4 bases from V and 0 bases from J, with 4 bases in between. Germline V gene data show CDR1 as MNHEY and CDR2 as SVGEGT. This CDR3 has 12 residues. Sequenced by immunoSEQ multiplex PCR; TCRdb stores in-frame clones only, minus some. The table lists more than 95,000 clones, 90% of them singletons, with approximately 7.9% in the top ten. This chain connects TRBV6-2 or TRBV6-3 to TRBJ2-7; D gene ambiguous. Sequenced material: peripheral blood, taken on day 0 of AZD1222 vaccination. This clonotype originated in an adult in good health. The chain's CDR3 is CASSSSSYEQYF. CDR3 sequence (DNA): TGTGCCAGCAGTTCATCCTCCTACGAGCAGTACTTC.